The TCR beta chain under discussion was sequenced for a study of T cells in Graves' hyperthyroidism and ophthalmopathy. The overall study: Initial diagnosis, before any treatment, was when peripheral blood was collected.

There were TCR beta CDR3 regions amplified from RNA transcripts. The TCR CDR3 was amplified in a first-round RT-PCR using the HTBI primer set. TCRdb analysed the multiplex PCR reads with MiXCR anew, one entry per CDR3 protein. Of 500,000 to 550,000 distinct CDR3 sequences in the sample, about 20% were seen once. General study findings and limits: Most expanded thyroid clonotypes above 0.001 also appeared in blood.

This clonotype was found once. As yet, its antigen is unknown. This may come from a read error, since a much larger clone is one base off. The source of the PBMCs was approximately 10 ml of fresh peripheral blood. The receptor comes from a man aged 35 to 55 with Graves' ophthalmopathy. Sequencing used blood.

As DNA, the CDR3 is TGTGCCAACTCACACGAGGGACGGGAAAACATTCAGTACTTC. The encoded protein is CANSHEGRENIQYF. The rearrangement uses TRBV18 and TRBJ2-4; possibly TRBD1 or TRBD2 for D (5 bases each). The CDR3 runs to 14 residues. The germline V gene has CDR1 KGHSH and CDR2 LQKENI.